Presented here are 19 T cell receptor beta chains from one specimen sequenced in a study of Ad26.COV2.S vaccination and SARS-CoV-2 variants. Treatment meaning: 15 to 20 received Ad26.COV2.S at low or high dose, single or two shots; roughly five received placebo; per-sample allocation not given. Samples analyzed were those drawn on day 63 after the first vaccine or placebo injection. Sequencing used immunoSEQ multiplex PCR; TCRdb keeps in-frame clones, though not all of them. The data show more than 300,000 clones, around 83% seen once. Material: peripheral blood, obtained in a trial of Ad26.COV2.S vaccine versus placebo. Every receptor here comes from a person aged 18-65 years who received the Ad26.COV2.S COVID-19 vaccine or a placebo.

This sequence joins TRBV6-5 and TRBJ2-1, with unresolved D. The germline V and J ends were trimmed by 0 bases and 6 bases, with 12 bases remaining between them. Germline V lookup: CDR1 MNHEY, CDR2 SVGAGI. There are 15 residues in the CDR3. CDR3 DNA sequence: TGTGCCAGCAGTTACTCCGATCGGACGGCCAATGAGCAGTTCTTC. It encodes CASSYSDRTANEQFF.

CDR3 sequence reads: CASSYGQGANEQFF. The CDR3 DNA reads TGCGCCAGCAGCTACGGACAGGGGGCTAATGAGCAGTTCTTC. The V and J genes are TRBV5-1 and TRBJ2-1; the match to TRBD1 covers 11 bases. Losses at the gene ends were 3 bases for V and 7 bases for J; bases not matched to a gene: 3. Germline-derived CDR1 and CDR2 are SGHRS and YFSETQ. This CDR3 is built from 14 residues.

As DNA, the CDR3 is TGCGCCAGCAGCCAAGGAGACAGGGGTAAGGGTGAAAAACTGTTTTTT. As protein: CASSQGDRGKGEKLFF. The V call is TRBV4-1, the J call TRBJ1-4; TRBD1 matches at 8 bases. The CDR3 sequence is 16 residues long. The germline V gene encodes CDR1 MGHRA and CDR2 YSYEKL. J lost 7 bases, V lost 1 base, and 8 bases had no gene match.

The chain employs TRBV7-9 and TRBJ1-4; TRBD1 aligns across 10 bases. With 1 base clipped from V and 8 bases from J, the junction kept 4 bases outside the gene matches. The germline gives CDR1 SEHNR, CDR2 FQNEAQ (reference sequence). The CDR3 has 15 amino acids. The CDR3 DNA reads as TGTGCCAGCAGCTTAGAGGGACAGGGGATGGAAAAACTGTTTTTT. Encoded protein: CASSLEGQGMEKLFF. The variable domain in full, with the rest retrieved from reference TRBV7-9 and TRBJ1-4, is DTGVSQNPRHKITKRGQNVTFRCDPISEHNRLYWYRQTLGQGPEFLTYFQNEAQLEKSRLLSDRFSAERPKGSFSTLEIQRTEQGDSAMYLCASSLEGQGMEKLFFGSGTQLSVL.

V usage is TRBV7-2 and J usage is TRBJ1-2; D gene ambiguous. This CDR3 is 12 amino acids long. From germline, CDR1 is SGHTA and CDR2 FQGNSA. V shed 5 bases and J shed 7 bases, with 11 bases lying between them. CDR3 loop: CASSPRESGYTF. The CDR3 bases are TGTGCCAGCAGCCCGCGAGAGTCTGGCTACACCTTC. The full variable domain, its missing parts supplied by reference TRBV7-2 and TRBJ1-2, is GAGVSQSPSNKVTEKGKDVELRCDPISGHTALYWYRQSLGQGLEFLIYFQGNSAPDKSGLPSDRFSAERTGGSVSTLTIQRTQQEDSAVYLCASSPRESGYTFGSGTRLTVV.

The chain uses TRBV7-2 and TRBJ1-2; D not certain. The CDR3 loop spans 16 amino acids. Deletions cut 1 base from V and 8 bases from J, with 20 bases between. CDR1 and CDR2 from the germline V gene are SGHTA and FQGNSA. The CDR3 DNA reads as TGTGCCAGCAGCTTAGATTATAGGTCGTTAGGGTCAGGCTACACCTTC. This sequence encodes CASSLDYRSLGSGYTF.

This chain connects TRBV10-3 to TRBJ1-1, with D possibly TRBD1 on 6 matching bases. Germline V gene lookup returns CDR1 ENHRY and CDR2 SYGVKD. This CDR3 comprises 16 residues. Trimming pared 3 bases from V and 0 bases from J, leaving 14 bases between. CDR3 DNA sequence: TGTGCCATCAGTGACCGGGACAAAACCATGAACACTGAAGCTTTCTTT. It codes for CAISDRDKTMNTEAFF.

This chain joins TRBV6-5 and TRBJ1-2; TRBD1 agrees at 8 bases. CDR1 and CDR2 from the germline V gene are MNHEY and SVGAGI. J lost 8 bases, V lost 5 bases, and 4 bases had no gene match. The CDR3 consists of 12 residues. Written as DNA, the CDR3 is TGTGCCAGCAGTCAACAGGGGGAGGGCTACACCTTC. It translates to CASSQQGEGYTF.

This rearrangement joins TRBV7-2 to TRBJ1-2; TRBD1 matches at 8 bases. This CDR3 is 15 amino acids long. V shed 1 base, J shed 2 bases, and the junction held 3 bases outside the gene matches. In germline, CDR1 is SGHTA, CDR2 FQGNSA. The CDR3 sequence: CASSLEAGGNYGYTF. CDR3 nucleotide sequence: TGTGCCAGCAGCTTAGAGGCAGGGGGCAACTATGGCTACACCTTC.

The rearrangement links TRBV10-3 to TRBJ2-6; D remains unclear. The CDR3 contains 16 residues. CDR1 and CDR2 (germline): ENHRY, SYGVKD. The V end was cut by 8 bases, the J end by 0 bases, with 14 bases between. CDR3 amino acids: CAIAGASTSGANVLTF. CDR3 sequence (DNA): TGTGCCATCGCCGGAGCTTCGACCTCTGGGGCCAACGTCCTGACTTTC.

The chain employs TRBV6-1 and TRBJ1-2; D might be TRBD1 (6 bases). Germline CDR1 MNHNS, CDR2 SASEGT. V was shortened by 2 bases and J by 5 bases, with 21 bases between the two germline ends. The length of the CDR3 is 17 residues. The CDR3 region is CASSELQGGWTTYGYTF. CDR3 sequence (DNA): TGTGCCAGCAGTGAATTACAGGGAGGTTGGACTACTTATGGCTACACCTTC.

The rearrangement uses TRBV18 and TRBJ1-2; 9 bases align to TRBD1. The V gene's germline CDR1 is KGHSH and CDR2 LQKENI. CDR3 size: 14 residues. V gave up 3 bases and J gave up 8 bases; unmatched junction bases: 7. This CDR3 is CASSPGGTGSGYTF. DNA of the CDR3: TGTGCCAGCTCACCCGGGGGGACAGGGAGCGGCTACACCTTC.

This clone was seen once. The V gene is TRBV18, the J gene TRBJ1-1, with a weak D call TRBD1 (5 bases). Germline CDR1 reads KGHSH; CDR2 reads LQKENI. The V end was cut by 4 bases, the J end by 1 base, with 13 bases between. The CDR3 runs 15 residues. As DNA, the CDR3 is TGTGCCAGCTCACTTTCAGGGACCAAGAACACTGAAGCTTTCTTT. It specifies CASSLSGTKNTEAFF.

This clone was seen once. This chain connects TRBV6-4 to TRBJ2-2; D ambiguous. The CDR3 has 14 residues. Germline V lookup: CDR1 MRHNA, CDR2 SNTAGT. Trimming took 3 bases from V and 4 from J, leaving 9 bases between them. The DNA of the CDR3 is TGTGCCAGCAGTGAATTTGACTCCACCGGGGAGCTGTTTTTT. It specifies CASSEFDSTGELFF.

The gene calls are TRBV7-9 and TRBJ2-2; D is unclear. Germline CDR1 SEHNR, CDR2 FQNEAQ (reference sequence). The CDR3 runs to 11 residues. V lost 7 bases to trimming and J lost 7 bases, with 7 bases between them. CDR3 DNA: TGTGCCAGCAACCTCGGCGGGGAGCTGTTTTTT. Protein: CASNLGGELFF.

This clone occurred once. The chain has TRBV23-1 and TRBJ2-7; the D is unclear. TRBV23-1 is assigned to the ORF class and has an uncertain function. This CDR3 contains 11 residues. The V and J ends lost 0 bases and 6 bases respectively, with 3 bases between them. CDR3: CASSQSVEQYF. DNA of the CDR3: TGCGCCAGCAGTCAATCAGTCGAGCAGTACTTC.

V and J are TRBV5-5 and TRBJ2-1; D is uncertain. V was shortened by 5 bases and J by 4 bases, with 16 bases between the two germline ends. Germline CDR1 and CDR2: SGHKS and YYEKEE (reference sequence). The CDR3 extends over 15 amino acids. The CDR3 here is CASSYDWSYYNEQFF. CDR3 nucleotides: TGTGCCAGCAGTTACGACTGGAGTTATTACAATGAGCAGTTCTTC.

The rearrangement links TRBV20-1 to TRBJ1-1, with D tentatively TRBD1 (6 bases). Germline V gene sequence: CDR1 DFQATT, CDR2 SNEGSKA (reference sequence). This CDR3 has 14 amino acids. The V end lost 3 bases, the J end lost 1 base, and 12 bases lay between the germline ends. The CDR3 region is CSASQTGRNTEAFF. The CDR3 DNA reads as TGCAGTGCTAGTCAAACAGGGAGGAACACTGAAGCTTTCTTT.

This CDR3 is CASSLYWAPGTGTRNYGYTF. In nucleotides, the CDR3 is TGTGCCAGCAGTTTATATTGGGCACCCGGGACAGGGACGAGGAACTATGGCTACACCTTC. The rearrangement joins TRBV27 to TRBJ1-2, with 9 nucleotides matching TRBD1. Trimming cost V 1 base and J 2 bases; bases outside gene matches: 17. The CDR3 extends over 20 amino acids. In germline, CDR1 is MNHEY, CDR2 SMNVEV (reference sequence).